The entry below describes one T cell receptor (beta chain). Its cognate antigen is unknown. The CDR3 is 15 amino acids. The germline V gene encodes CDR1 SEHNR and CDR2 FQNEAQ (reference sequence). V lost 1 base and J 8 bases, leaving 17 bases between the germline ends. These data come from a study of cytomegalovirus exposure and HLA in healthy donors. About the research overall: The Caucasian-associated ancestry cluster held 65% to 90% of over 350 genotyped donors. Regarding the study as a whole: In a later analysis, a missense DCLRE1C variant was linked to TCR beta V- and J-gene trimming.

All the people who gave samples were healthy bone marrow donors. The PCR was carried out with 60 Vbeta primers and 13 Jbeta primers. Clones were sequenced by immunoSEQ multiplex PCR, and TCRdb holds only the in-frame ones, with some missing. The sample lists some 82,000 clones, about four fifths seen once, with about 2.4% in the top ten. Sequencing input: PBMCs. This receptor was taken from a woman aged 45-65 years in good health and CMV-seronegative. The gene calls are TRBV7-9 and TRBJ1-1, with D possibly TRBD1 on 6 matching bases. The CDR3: CASSLVGGGSEEAFF. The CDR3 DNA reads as TGTGCCAGCAGCTTAGTAGGGGGGGGGTCTGAAGAAGCTTTCTTT.